This T cell receptor (beta chain) was sequenced in a study of shared clonotypes between healthy human individuals. General study points: Richness estimates generally favored naive over memory subsets. Sampling included only blood; tissue repertoires likely differ.

Of note for this clone: Its antigen remains unidentified.

This CDR3 comprises 14 residues. The germline CDR1 and CDR2 sequences are SGHDT and YYEEEE. V was shortened by 0 bases and J by 3 bases, with 9 bases between the two germline ends. As processed by the authors: Owing to the provision of junction-only sequences devoid of quality scores by immunoSEQ, filtering differed. Using immunoSEQ multiplex PCR, the repertoire was profiled, and TCRdb retains in-frame clones only, with some absent. Clonal size and the V and J genes are those of that table, whereas D and trimming came from the DNA. The sample records over 1.4 million clones, roughly 96% being singletons. The study enrolled healthy HIV-negative adults without recent acute infections or vaccinations as donors.

V and J are TRBV5-6 and TRBJ2-5, with a weak D call TRBD2 (5 bases). The material sequenced was naive CD4+ T cells sorted from blood. Subset given: CD45RA+ positively selected. The source of this sequence is a young man in good health. In DNA form, the CDR3 reads TGTGCCAGCAGCTTGGGTGTGGGAGAAGAGACCCAGTACTTC. The encoded protein is CASSLGVGEETQYF.